A single sample gave rise to the 9 T cell receptor beta chains below, sequenced in a study of OX40 agonist ivuxolimab in advanced cancers. Here immunoSEQ multiplex PCR was the method, and the copy in TCRdb shows in-frame clones only, minus some. Of 65,000 to 80,000 clones listed, roughly four fifths are singletons. Specimen: CD4+ or CD8+ T cells sorted from blood, collected in a trial of the OX40 agonist ivuxolimab. These receptors all stem from an adult with an advanced solid tumor such as melanoma, head and neck, liver or kidney cancer.

There are a few counts of this clone. The chain combines TRBV2 with TRBJ2-7; D possibly corresponds to TRBD1 (6 bases). This CDR3 has 14 amino acids. Germline CDR1 is SNHLY and CDR2 is FYNNEI. The V end was cut by 8 bases, the J end by 4 bases, with 18 bases between. CDR3 sequence reads: CASPRQENSYEQYF. CDR3 DNA sequence: TGTGCCAGCCCCCGACAGGAAAATTCGTACGAGCAGTACTTC.

The chain recombines TRBV11-2 with TRBJ1-1; D remains ambiguous. The germline gives CDR1 SGHAT, CDR2 FQNNGV. The V and J ends lost 1 base and 4 bases respectively, with 22 bases between them. There are 18 residues in the CDR3. The CDR3 is CASSLVGQPRSRGTEAFF. In nucleotides, the CDR3 is TGTGCCAGCAGCTTAGTGGGTCAGCCAAGGTCAAGAGGCACTGAAGCTTTCTTT. The whole variable domain, remainder taken from reference TRBV11-2 and TRBJ1-1, is EAGVAQSPRYKIIEKRQSVAFWCNPISGHATLYWYQQILGQGPKLLIQFQNNGVVDDSQLPKDRFSAERLKGVDSTLKIQPAKLEDSAVYLCASSLVGQPRSRGTEAFFGQGTRLTVV.

V gene TRBV28 combines with J gene TRBJ1-4, with 7 positions matching TRBD1. The CDR3 loop spans 15 amino acids. Germline values: CDR1 MDHEN, CDR2 SYDVKM. Trimming took 6 bases from V and 7 from J; bases not matched to a gene: 11. The CDR3 protein is CASRELQGIPEKLFF. CDR3 DNA sequence: TGTGCCAGCAGAGAGTTACAGGGGATTCCTGAAAAACTGTTTTTT.

In this sample, this clone turned up once. The chain employs TRBV19 and TRBJ1-6, with D unresolved. From germline, CDR1 is LNHDA and CDR2 SQIVND (reference sequence). V shed 7 bases and J shed 5 bases, with 12 bases lying between them. The CDR3 contains 14 residues. CDR3 nucleotide sequence: TGTGCCAGTACCAAGGGCGTAAATAATTCACCCCTCCACTTT. It yields the protein CASTKGVNNSPLHF.

The rearrangement uses TRBV28 and TRBJ1-2; 8 nucleotides line up with TRBD1. CDR1 is MDHEN, CDR2 SYDVKM, per germline. The J segment lost 4 bases and the V segment lost 6 bases, leaving 13 bases of the junction unmatched. This CDR3 comprises 16 residues. CDR3 coding DNA: TGTGCCAGCAGCCAAGGAAACAGGGGGGCGATCTATGGCTACACCTTC. Residues: CASSQGNRGAIYGYTF.

The sample holds a few counts of this clone. The genes are TRBV5-8 and TRBJ1-1; 7 nucleotides line up with TRBD1. With 1 base clipped from V and 2 bases from J, the junction kept 2 bases outside the gene matches. This CDR3 contains 14 residues. The germline V gene has CDR1 SGHTS and CDR2 YDEGEE. The CDR3: CASSLWDRNTEAFF. CDR3 nucleotide sequence: TGTGCCAGCAGCTTGTGGGACAGAAACACTGAAGCTTTCTTT.

This clone has only one observation. The chain links TRBV5-4 to TRBJ2-3; 11 nucleotides match TRBD2. Germline V gives CDR1 SGHNT, CDR2 YYREEE (reference sequence). J gave up 1 base and V 4 bases, and 8 bases lay outside the gene matches. The CDR3 sequence is 17 residues long. CDR3 amino acids: CASSNTLGLAGTDTQYF. The CDR3 region has the DNA TGTGCCAGCAGCAACACCCTGGGACTAGCGGGCACAGATACGCAGTATTTT.

The chain uses TRBV5-1 and TRBJ1-5; a possible D gene is TRBD1 (5 bases). The CDR3 loop spans 17 amino acids. Germline lookup yields CDR1 SGHRS and CDR2 YFSETQ. V dropped 0 bases and J dropped 0 bases, with 13 bases sitting between them. The DNA for the CDR3 is TGCGCCAGCAGCTTGGGTACAGGAACTACTAGCAATCAGCCCCAGCATTTT. It translates to CASSLGTGTTSNQPQHF.

This sequence joins TRBV6-6 and TRBJ1-6; 8 nucleotides match TRBD1. With 6 bases clipped from V and 9 bases from J, the junction kept 13 bases outside the gene matches. This CDR3 comprises 16 residues. The germline V gene encodes CDR1 MNHNY and CDR2 SVGAGI (reference sequence). Here the CDR3 DNA reads TGTGCCAGCAGGCAACCTACGACAGGGGACGGTTCACCCCTCCACTTT. Encoded protein: CASRQPTTGDGSPLHF.